What follows is one TCR beta chain and its context. Its matching antigen is unknown. The PCR employed 60 Vbeta primers together with 13 Jbeta primers. Some clones are missing from TCRdb's copy, which holds only in-frame ones; the method was immunoSEQ multiplex PCR. The data contain fewer than 150,000 clones, about 80% of them seen just once; the ten biggest clones take up 4% to 5%. CDR3 length equals 12 residues. V was trimmed by 5 bases and J by 5 bases, leaving 10 bases between them. Looked up from germline, CDR1 is SNHLY and CDR2 is FYNNEI. The sample belongs to a study of cytomegalovirus exposure and HLA in healthy donors. Study context: Inside one of the first data releases sat 80 million to 95 million unique TCRs taken from HLA-typed donors. Study observations and caveats: A few chains linked to CMV were shown in vitro to be specific for CMV antigens.

The receptor was derived from a man between 35 and 55 years old in good health and CMV-seropositive. The material sequenced was PBMCs. The chain links TRBV2 to TRBJ2-7, with D possibly matching TRBD1 (5 bases). CDR3 coding DNA: TGTGCCAGCAGTCTCCGACAGAACGAGCAGTACTTC. This sequence encodes CASSLRQNEQYF.